These T cell receptor beta chains were read from a single sample in a study of CD8 T cells in ankylosing spondylitis. MiXCR, applied by TCRdb to the 5' RACE reads, yields one record per CDR3 protein. The sample carries approximately 39,000 distinct CDR3 sequences, 13% recorded once. Sample: synovial fluid, either unsorted or a sorted T cell fraction (not recorded which). The receptor set was obtained from a male donor with ankylosing spondylitis. Each CDR3 is given with its conserved first and last residue. The D gene is left open where the match is weak.

>TRBJ2-3|TRBV25-1|-|17
CASSPDQGSWSTDTQYF
>TRBJ2-1|TRBV5-6|TRBD2|15
CASSSGLAGYNEQFF
>TRBJ2-2|TRBV12-3/TRBV12-4|-|15
CASKVGGGLTGELFF
>TRBJ2-1|TRBV7-6|TRBD1|15
CASSLLSTGVNEQFF
>TRBJ1-1|TRBV6-1|TRBD1|13
CASGLTGETEAFF
>TRBJ2-7|TRBV20-1|TRBD2|14
CSTKGTSGVYEQYF
>TRBJ2-7|TRBV7-9|-|12
CASSLPMYEQYF
>TRBJ1-2|TRBV7-9|-|17
CASSLGSGRLGDYGYTF
>TRBJ2-5|TRBV29-1|-|12
CSADWGGETQYF
>TRBJ2-7|TRBV10-2|-|13
CASSEELFYEQYF
>TRBJ2-4|TRBV5-1|-|14
CASSWAEGKNIQYF
>TRBJ2-1|TRBV20-1|TRBD2|16
CSARRTSQVGYNEQFF
>TRBJ1-1|TRBV20-1|-|12
CSVKLGSTEAFF
>TRBJ2-2|TRBV20-1|-|16
CSARGPQGGDTGELFF
>TRBJ1-1|TRBV20-1|-|12
CSILARETEAFF
>TRBJ1-6|TRBV4-3|-|16
CASSQAIWRRHSPLHF
>TRBJ1-5|TRBV19|TRBD1|12
CATGTGNQPQHF
>TRBJ2-1|TRBV7-2|-|17
CARRASNLIAGRHEQFF
>TRBJ2-7|TRBV20-1|TRBD2|14
CSARGAGGDYEQYF
>TRBJ2-5|TRBV9|-|14
CASSVEASEETQYF
>TRBJ1-1|TRBV6-2/TRBV6-3|-|17
CASSYSSEGRPHAEAFF
>TRBJ2-7|TRBV27|-|13
CASSWGTAYEQYF
>TRBJ1-1|TRBV5-1|TRBD1|13
CASSRGGNTEAFF
>TRBJ2-6|TRBV13|TRBD1|19
CASSLDWGQVGSGANVLTF
>TRBJ2-7|TRBV20-1|TRBD1|13
CSARLPGQGEQYF
>TRBJ1-1|TRBV20-1|-|11
CSVQENTEAFF
>TRBJ2-1|TRBV28|-|15
CASRDVLGLYNEQFF
>TRBJ1-1|TRBV5-1|-|15
CASSSTGRPNTEAFF
>TRBJ1-1|TRBV4-1|-|16
CASSQDDSGINTEAFF
>TRBJ2-7|TRBV4-3|-|15
CASSPTAGLNYEQYF
>TRBJ1-6|TRBV5-1|-|17
CASSFTLRTIHNSPLHF
>TRBJ2-7|TRBV14|-|14
CASSQRVTEYEQYF
>TRBJ2-4|TRBV20-1|TRBD2|13
CSGAAGVGNIQYF
>TRBJ2-3|TRBV29-1|TRBD1|15
CSVQLATGEADTQYF
>TRBJ2-1|TRBV7-9|-|12
CASSLGYNEQFF
>TRBJ1-5|TRBV7-2|-|15
CASSLGWERVRPQHF
>TRBJ1-1|TRBV5-6|TRBD1|14
CASSSGQPRTEAFF
>TRBJ2-6|TRBV28|-|16
CASRPTLGSGANVLTF
>TRBJ1-6|TRBV5-1|TRBD1|15
CASSLPGQGNSPLHF
>TRBJ1-2|TRBV7-9|-|14
CASSGGGAPAGYTF
>TRBJ1-2|TRBV6-2/TRBV6-3|TRBD1|15
CASSSRTGFDYGYTF
>TRBJ1-2|TRBV6-5|-|18
CASSYSSQGELMGYGYTF
>TRBJ1-1|TRBV5-5|-|15
CASSLYMGGIPEAFF
>TRBJ2-7|TRBV20-1|-|16
CNARDRNGLVIYEQYF
>TRBJ2-7|TRBV5-1|TRBD1|15
CASSLARDSSYEQYF
>TRBJ2-3|TRBV9|TRBD2|16
CASSLLAGGRGDTQYF